Listed below are T cell receptor beta chains from one sample, sequenced in a study of blood T cell repertoires in COVID-19. The method was immunoSEQ multiplex PCR; TCRdb's version includes in-frame clones alone and lacks a portion of them. The table lists 150,000 to 200,000 clones, around 87% of them singletons. The sequenced material came from peripheral blood. The receptors stem from a woman aged 18-29 years who had recovered from COVID-19. Each CDR3 is given with its conserved first and last residue. Each record gives: J gene, V gene, D gene, clone size, CDR3 protein, CDR3 DNA. The D gene is left open where the match is weak. Only some rows state a clone size, as once, few, many or a class for expanded clones.

TRBJ1-5 TRBV19 . . CASSTTDSFQPQHF TGTGCCAGTAGTACCACCGACTCATTTCAGCCCCAGCATTTT
TRBJ2-5 TRBV24-1 TRBD1 once CATSDGTGIQYF TGTGCCACCAGTGATGGGACAGGGATCCAGTACTTC
TRBJ1-1 TRBV19 . . CASSIGGAEAFF TGTGCCAGTAGTATCGGAGGCGCTGAAGCTTTCTTT
TRBJ2-7 TRBV6-2/TRBV6-3 . . CASSYSAGVYEQYF TGTGCCAGCAGTTACTCTGCAGGGGTCTACGAGCAGTACTTC
TRBJ2-5 TRBV14 TRBD2 . CASRDGLADQETQYF TGTGCCAGCAGGGACGGACTAGCGGATCAAGAGACCCAGTACTTC
TRBJ2-5 TRBV5-6 . . CASTKIEVRETQYF TGTGCCAGCACCAAGATAGAGGTTCGAGAGACCCAGTACTTC
TRBJ2-3 TRBV12-3/TRBV12-4 . . CASTLTDTQYF TGTGCCAGCACCCTCACAGATACGCAGTATTTT
TRBJ1-6 TRBV7-9 . . CASSPPGDNSPLHF TGTGCCAGCAGCCCACCGGGAGATAATTCACCCCTCCACTTT
TRBJ1-6 TRBV5-1 TRBD1 few CASRKQGDGSPLHF TGCGCCAGCAGGAAACAGGGGGATGGTTCACCCCTCCACTTT
TRBJ1-1 TRBV4-1 . . CASSQDHGNTEAFF TGCGCCAGCAGCCAAGATCACGGGAACACTGAAGCTTTCTTT
TRBJ1-2 TRBV19 . . CASSISSASGYGYTF TGTGCCAGTAGTATAAGCTCAGCAAGCGGCTATGGCTACACCTTC
TRBJ2-3 TRBV6-5 . . CASTLTTADTQYF TGTGCCAGCACTTTAACGACTGCAGATACGCAGTATTTT
TRBJ1-2 TRBV7-2 . once CASNIGPGLSPYGYTF TGTGCCAGCAACATAGGACCGGGACTGTCCCCTTATGGCTACACCTTC
TRBJ2-2 TRBV21-1 . . CASSNTGDTGELFF TGTGCCAGCAGCAATACAGGAGACACCGGGGAGCTGTTTTTT
TRBJ2-7 TRBV6-5 TRBD2 . CASSRGGDEQYF TGTGCCAGCAGTCGGGGGGGCGACGAGCAGTACTTC
TRBJ2-3 TRBV18 . . CASSRGDTQYF TGTGCCAGCTCCCGCGGAGATACGCAGTATTTT
TRBJ1-5 TRBV5-4 TRBD1 . CASSPGQGRNQPQHF TGTGCCAGCAGCCCAGGACAGGGACGCAATCAGCCCCAGCATTTT
TRBJ1-5 TRBV7-2 . . CASSALGGQPQHF TGTGCCAGCAGCGCGTTAGGGGGTCAGCCCCAGCATTTT
TRBJ2-5 TRBV7-2 . . CASSLGGSDLETQYF TGTGCCAGCAGCCTCGGAGGTAGCGATCTAGAGACCCAGTACTTC
TRBJ2-5 TRBV2 TRBD2 . CASITVGRGSQETQYF TGTGCCAGCATCACCGTCGGGCGGGGGTCCCAAGAGACCCAGTACTTC
TRBJ1-5 TRBV7-2 TRBD1 . CASSLIDRGPLYDQPQHF TGTGCCAGCAGCTTAATCGACAGGGGGCCCCTATACGATCAGCCCCAGCATTTT
TRBJ2-5 TRBV15 TRBD2 . CATSSPGLVSGEKETQYF TGTGCCACCAGCAGCCCGGGACTAGTGTCCGGGGAAAAAGAGACCCAGTACTTC
TRBJ1-3 TRBV13 . . CASSTSLQGSGNTIYF TGTGCCAGCAGCACGAGCTTACAGGGCTCTGGAAACACCATATATTTT
TRBJ2-3 TRBV7-8 TRBD2 . CASTSGRNADTQYF TGTGCCAGTACTAGCGGGAGGAACGCAGATACGCAGTATTTT
TRBJ2-2 TRBV7-6 TRBD2 . CASSPRKGLVIGELFF TGTGCCAGCAGCCCTAGAAAGGGACTAGTAATAGGGGAGCTGTTTTTT
TRBJ2-3 TRBV7-3 . . CASSLTGGPTDTQYF TGTGCCAGCAGCTTAACAGGCGGCCCCACAGATACGCAGTATTTT
TRBJ2-1 TRBV27 . many CASRVYNEQFF TGTGCCAGCCGCGTATACAATGAGCAGTTCTTC
TRBJ2-2 TRBV9 TRBD2 . CASSVRLAGLNTGELFF TGTGCCAGCAGCGTGAGACTAGCGGGATTGAACACCGGGGAGCTGTTTTTT
TRBJ2-1 TRBV12-5 . . CASGLGREQFF TGTGCTAGTGGTTTGGGGAGGGAGCAGTTCTTC
TRBJ1-5 TRBV3-1/TRBV3-2 . . CASSSSPQGQRHF TGTGCCAGCAGCTCAAGCCCCCAGGGACAACGGCATTTT
TRBJ2-2 TRBV7-3 TRBD2 few CASSLSGGLNTGELFF TGTGCCAGCAGTCTTAGCGGGGGTCTAAACACCGGGGAGCTGTTTTTT
TRBJ2-1 TRBV7-2 . . CASSPRGSANNEQFF TGTGCCAGCAGCCCCCGGGGTAGCGCGAACAATGAGCAGTTCTTC
TRBJ2-3 TRBV24-1 TRBD2 . CATSDRGLAGGVLWDTQYF TGTGCCACCAGTGACCGGGGACTAGCGGGAGGGGTGTTATGGGATACGCAGTATTTT
TRBJ1-5 TRBV18 TRBD1 . CASSQLTGAGQPQHF TGTGCCAGCTCACAACTGACAGGGGCGGGGCAGCCCCAGCATTTT
TRBJ2-3 TRBV9 TRBD2 . CASSVRGEGSGGLTDTQYF TGTGCCAGCAGCGTAAGAGGAGAGGGGAGCGGGGGACTCACAGATACGCAGTATTTT
TRBJ2-1 TRBV21-1 . . CASSRVGGRGNEQFF TGTGCCAGCTCCAGGGTAGGTGGGAGGGGGAATGAGCAGTTCTTC
TRBJ2-5 TRBV29-1 TRBD1 . CSVRGTGGQETQYF TGCAGCGTTCGTGGGACAGGGGGTCAAGAGACCCAGTACTTC
TRBJ1-2 TRBV4-3 TRBD1 . CASSQGPGTGMYGYTF TGCGCCAGCAGCCAGGGTCCCGGGACAGGGATGTATGGCTACACCTTC
TRBJ2-3 TRBV10-3 TRBD2 . CAIRPKRGSTDTQYF TGTGCCATCAGGCCAAAGCGGGGGTCCACAGATACGCAGTATTTT
TRBJ2-5 TRBV9 . . CASTSGTQETQYF TGTGCCAGCACCTCCGGGACACAAGAGACCCAGTACTTC
TRBJ2-3 TRBV29-1 TRBD2 . CSVESGSADTQYF TGCAGCGTTGAGAGCGGGAGCGCAGATACGCAGTATTTT
TRBJ2-2 TRBV10-3 TRBD1 once CAISGVTGGETNTGELFF TGTGCCATCAGTGGGGTAACAGGGGGCGAAACGAACACCGGGGAGCTGTTTTTT
TRBJ2-7 TRBV6-2/TRBV6-3 TRBD1 . CASSRAGGLGYEQYF TGTGCCAGCAGCCGTGCAGGGGGATTGGGCTACGAGCAGTACTTC
TRBJ1-6 TRBV10-2 . . CASSLTDSPLHF TGCGCCAGCAGTTTGACAGATTCACCCCTCCACTTT
TRBJ1-5 TRBV7-9 . . CASSPRGSVSNQPQHF TGTGCCAGCAGCCCCCGGGGGTCAGTTAGCAATCAGCCCCAGCATTTT
TRBJ2-1 TRBV9 . . CASSVRGSSYNEQFF TGTGCCAGCAGCGTAAGGGGGTCCTCCTACAATGAGCAGTTCTTC
TRBJ1-3 TRBV6-6 . . CASIELGQSGNTIYF TGTGCCAGCATTGAACTGGGGCAATCTGGAAACACCATATATTTT
TRBJ1-1 TRBV5-4 . . CASSLGAEAFF TGTGCCAGCAGCTTGGGAGCTGAAGCTTTCTTT
TRBJ1-2 TRBV5-1 . few CASSLGYAYRADGYTF TGCGCCAGCAGCTTGGGGTACGCGTACAGGGCTGATGGCTACACCTTC
TRBJ1-5 TRBV19 TRBD1 . CASSGTGWIGNQPQHF TGTGCCAGTTCCGGGACAGGGTGGATCGGCAATCAGCCCCAGCATTTT
TRBJ1-6 TRBV6-4 . medium-sized CASSGGGHRSPLHF TGTGCCAGCAGTGGCGGGGGACACCGCTCACCCCTCCACTTT
TRBJ2-1 TRBV30 . . CAWTGLRNEQFF TGTGCCTGGACAGGGTTGAGAAATGAGCAGTTCTTC
TRBJ2-3 TRBV24-1 TRBD2 once CATSDLPSAGGRDTQYF TGTGCCACCAGTGATTTACCCAGCGCGGGAGGGAGAGATACGCAGTATTTT
TRBJ1-1 TRBV4-3 . once CASSQGQGFGPERENTEAFF TGCGCCAGCAGCCAAGGGCAGGGGTTTGGCCCAGAAAGGGAGAACACTGAAGCTTTCTTT
TRBJ2-5 TRBV7-3 TRBD2 . CASSWLAGGETQYF TGTGCCAGCAGCTGGCTAGCGGGAGGAGAGACCCAGTACTTC
TRBJ1-2 TRBV6-2/TRBV6-3 . . CASSQQEIYGYTF TGTGCCAGCAGCCAACAGGAAATCTATGGCTACACCTTC
TRBJ2-2 TRBV6-2/TRBV6-3 TRBD1 . CASSRQGRNTGELFF TGTGCCAGCAGTAGACAGGGGCGGAACACCGGGGAGCTGTTTTTT
TRBJ2-3 TRBV7-6 TRBD2 few CASSRLAGDADTQYF TGTGCCAGCAGCCGACTAGCGGGAGATGCAGATACGCAGTATTTT
TRBJ2-3 TRBV10-2 TRBD2 . CASSESKGGPADTQYF TGCGCCAGCAGTGAGTCCAAGGGAGGGCCGGCAGATACGCAGTATTTT
TRBJ1-2 TRBV15 TRBD1 few CATSRGQPAGGYGYTF TGTGCCACCAGCAGAGGCCAGCCCGCAGGGGGATATGGCTACACCTTC